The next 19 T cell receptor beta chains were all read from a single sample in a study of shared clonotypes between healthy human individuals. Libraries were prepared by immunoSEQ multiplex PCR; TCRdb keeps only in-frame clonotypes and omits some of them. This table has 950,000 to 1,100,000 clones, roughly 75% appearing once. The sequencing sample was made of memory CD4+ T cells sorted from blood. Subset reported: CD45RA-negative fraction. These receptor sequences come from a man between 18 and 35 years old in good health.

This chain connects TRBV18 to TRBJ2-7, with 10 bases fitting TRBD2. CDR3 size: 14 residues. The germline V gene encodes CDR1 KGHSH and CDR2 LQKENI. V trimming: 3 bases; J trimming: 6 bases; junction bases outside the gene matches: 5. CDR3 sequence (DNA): TGTGCCAGCTCACCGGCTAGCGGGAGCGGCGAGCAGTACTTC. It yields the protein CASSPASGSGEQYF.

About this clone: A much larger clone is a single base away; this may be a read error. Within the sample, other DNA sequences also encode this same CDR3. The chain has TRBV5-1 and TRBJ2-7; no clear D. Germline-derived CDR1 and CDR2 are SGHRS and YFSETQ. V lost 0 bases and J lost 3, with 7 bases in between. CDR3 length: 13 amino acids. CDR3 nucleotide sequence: TGCGCCAGCAGCTTGGAAGTCAGCTACGAGCAGTACTTC. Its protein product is CASSLEVSYEQYF.

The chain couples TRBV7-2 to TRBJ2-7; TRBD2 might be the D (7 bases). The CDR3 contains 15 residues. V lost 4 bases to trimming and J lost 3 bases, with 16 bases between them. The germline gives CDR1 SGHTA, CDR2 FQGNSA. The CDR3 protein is CASSSGGQPYYEQYF. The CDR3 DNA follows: TGTGCCAGCAGCTCCGGGGGGCAGCCTTACTACGAGCAGTACTTC. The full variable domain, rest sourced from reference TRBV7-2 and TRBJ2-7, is GAGVSQSPSNKVTEKGKDVELRCDPISGHTALYWYRQSLGQGLEFLIYFQGNSAPDKSGLPSDRFSAERTGGSVSTLTIQRTQQEDSAVYLCASSSGGQPYYEQYFGPGTRLTVT.

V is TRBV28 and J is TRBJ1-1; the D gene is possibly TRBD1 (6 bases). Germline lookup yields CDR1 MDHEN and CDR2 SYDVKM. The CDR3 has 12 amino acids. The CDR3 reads CAAVGANTEAFF. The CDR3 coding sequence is TGTGCTGCCGTGGGGGCGAACACTGAAGCTTTCTTT.

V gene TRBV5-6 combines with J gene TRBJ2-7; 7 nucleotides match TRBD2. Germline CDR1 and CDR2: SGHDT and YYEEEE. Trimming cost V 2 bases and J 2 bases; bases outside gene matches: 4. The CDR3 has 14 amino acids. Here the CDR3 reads CASSFLAEPYEQYF. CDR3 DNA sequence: TGTGCCAGCAGCTTCCTAGCGGAACCCTACGAGCAGTACTTC.

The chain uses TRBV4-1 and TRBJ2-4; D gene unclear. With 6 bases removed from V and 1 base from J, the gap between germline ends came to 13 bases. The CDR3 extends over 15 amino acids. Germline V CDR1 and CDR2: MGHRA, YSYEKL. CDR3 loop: CASRQALGAKNIQYF. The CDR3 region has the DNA TGCGCCAGCAGGCAGGCATTGGGGGCCAAAAACATTCAGTACTTC.

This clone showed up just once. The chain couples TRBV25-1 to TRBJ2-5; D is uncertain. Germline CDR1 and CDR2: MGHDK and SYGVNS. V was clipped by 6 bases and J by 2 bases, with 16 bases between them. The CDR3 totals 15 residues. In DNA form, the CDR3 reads TGTGCCAGCAGCTATGGAGCGCAGCGTCAAGAGACCCAGTACTTC. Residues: CASSYGAQRQETQYF.

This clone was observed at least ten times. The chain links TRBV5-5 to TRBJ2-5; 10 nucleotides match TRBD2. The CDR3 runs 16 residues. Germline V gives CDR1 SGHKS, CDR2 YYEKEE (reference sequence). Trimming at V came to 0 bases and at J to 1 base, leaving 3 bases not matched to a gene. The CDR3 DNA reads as TGTGCCAGCAGCTTGGAACTAGCGGGGATCCAAGAGACCCAGTACTTC. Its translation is CASSLELAGIQETQYF.

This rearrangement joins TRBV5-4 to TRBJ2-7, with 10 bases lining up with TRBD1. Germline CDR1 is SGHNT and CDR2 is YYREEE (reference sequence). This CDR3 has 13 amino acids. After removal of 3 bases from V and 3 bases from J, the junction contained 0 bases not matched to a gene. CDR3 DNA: TGTGCCAGCAGCTGGGACAGGGGCTACGAGCAGTACTTC. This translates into CASSWDRGYEQYF.

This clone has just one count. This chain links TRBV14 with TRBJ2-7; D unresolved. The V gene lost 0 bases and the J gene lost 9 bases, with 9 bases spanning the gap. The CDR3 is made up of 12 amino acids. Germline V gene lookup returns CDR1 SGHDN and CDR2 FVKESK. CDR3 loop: CASSQDRFGQYF. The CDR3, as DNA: TGTGCCAGCAGCCAAGACCGGTTCGGGCAGTACTTC.

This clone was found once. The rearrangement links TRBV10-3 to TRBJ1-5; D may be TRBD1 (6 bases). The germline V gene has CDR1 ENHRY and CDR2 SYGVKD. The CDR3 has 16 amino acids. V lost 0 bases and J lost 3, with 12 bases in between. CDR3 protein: CAISESGGAANQPQHF. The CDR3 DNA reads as TGTGCCATCAGTGAGTCGGGGGGGGCAGCCAATCAGCCCCAGCATTTT.

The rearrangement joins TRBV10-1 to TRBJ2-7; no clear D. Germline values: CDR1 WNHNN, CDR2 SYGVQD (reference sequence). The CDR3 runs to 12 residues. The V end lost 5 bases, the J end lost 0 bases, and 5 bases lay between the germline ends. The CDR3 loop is CASSTSSYEQYF. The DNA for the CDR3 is TGCGCCAGCAGTACCTCCTCCTACGAGCAGTACTTC.

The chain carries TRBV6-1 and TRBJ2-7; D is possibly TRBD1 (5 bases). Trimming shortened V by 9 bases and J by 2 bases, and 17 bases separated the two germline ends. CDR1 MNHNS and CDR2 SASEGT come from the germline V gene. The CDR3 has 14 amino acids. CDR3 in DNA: TGTGCCAGTGGTCCCCAGGGTTTACCCTACGAGCAGTACTTC. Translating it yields CASGPQGLPYEQYF.

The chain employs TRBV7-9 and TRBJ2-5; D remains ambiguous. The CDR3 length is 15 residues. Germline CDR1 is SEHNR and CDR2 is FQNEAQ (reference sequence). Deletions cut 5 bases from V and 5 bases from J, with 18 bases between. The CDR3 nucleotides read TGTGCCAGCAGCCCAGTGAAAAGCACGTGGGAGACCCAGTACTTC. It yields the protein CASSPVKSTWETQYF.

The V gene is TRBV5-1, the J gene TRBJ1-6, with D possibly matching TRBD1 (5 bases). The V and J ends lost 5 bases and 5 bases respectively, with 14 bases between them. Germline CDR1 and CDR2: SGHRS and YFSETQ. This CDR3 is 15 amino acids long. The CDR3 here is CASRLGGSDNSPLHF. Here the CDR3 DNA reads TGCGCCAGCAGGCTCGGGGGAAGCGATAATTCACCCCTCCACTTT.

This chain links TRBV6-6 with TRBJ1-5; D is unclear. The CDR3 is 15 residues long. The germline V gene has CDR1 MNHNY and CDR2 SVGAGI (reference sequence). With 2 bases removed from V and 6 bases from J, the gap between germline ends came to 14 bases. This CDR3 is CASSYSIQAGQPQHF. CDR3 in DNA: TGTGCCAGCAGTTACAGTATCCAGGCCGGTCAGCCCCAGCATTTT.

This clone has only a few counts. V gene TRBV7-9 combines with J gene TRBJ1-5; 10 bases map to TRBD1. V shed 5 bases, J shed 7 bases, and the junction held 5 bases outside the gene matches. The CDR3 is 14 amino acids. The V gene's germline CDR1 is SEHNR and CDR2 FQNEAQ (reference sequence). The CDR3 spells CASSPQGQGQPQHF. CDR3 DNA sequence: TGTGCCAGCAGCCCCCAGGGACAGGGGCAGCCCCAGCATTTT.

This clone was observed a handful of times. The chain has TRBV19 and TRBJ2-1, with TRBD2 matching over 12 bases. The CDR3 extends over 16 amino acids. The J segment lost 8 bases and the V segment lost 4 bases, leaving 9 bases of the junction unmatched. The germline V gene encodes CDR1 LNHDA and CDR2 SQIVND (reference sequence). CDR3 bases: TGTGCCAGTAGTACCCAGACTAGCGGGAGTAGATATGAGCAGTTCTTC. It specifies CASSTQTSGSRYEQFF.

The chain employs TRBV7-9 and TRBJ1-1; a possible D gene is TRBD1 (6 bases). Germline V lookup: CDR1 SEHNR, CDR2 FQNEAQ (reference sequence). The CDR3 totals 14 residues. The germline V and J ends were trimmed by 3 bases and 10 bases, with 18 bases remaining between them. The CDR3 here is CASSFSRGIAVAFF. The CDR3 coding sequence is TGTGCCAGCAGCTTTAGTAGGGGGATCGCTGTAGCTTTCTTT.